The 30 T cell receptor beta chains below come from one sample, sequenced in a study of cytomegalovirus exposure and HLA in healthy donors. Researchers ran the PCR with 60 Vbeta and 13 Jbeta primers. The method was immunoSEQ multiplex PCR; TCRdb's version includes in-frame clones alone and lacks a portion of them. Among about 140,000 clones listed, 55% to 80% were seen once. Input material: PBMCs. The receptors stem from a woman aged 40 to 50 in good health and CMV-seronegative.

Concerning this clone: The same CDR3 is also encoded by other DNA sequences in this sample. The chain has TRBV6-5 and TRBJ1-3; TRBD1 is a possible D gene (6 bases). The CDR3 contains 13 residues. The germline V and J ends were trimmed by 6 bases and 4 bases, with 10 bases remaining between them. Germline loops: CDR1 MNHEY, CDR2 SVGAGI. In nucleotides, the CDR3 is TGTGCCAGCAGAAAAACAGGGGGAAACACCATATATTTT. Translation: CASRKTGGNTIYF.

This chain links TRBV5-5 with TRBJ2-1; TRBD1 matches at 9 bases. This CDR3 is 14 amino acids long. Germline V gene data show CDR1 as SGHKS and CDR2 as YYEKEE (reference sequence). The V gene end was trimmed by 4 bases and the J gene end by 8 bases; junction bases not matched to a gene: 7. The CDR3 sequence: CASSLGQGRDEQFF. The DNA for the CDR3 is TGTGCCAGCAGCCTAGGACAGGGGAGGGATGAGCAGTTCTTC.

The chain recombines TRBV5-1 with TRBJ1-2; no definite D call. Trimming left V 5 bases short and J 3 bases short, with 8 bases between. Germline V gene lookup returns CDR1 SGHRS and CDR2 YFSETQ. The CDR3 sequence is 12 residues long. CDR3: CASRETDYGYTF. The DNA of the CDR3 is TGCGCCAGCAGGGAGACGGACTATGGCTACACCTTC.

J is TRBJ1-2 and V is TRBV10-3, with D possibly being TRBD1 (6 bases). In germline, CDR1 is ENHRY, CDR2 SYGVKD. V was trimmed by 9 bases and J by 0 bases, leaving 17 bases between them. This CDR3 has 15 amino acids. The chain's CDR3 is CAISAGTKANYGYTF. The CDR3 nucleotides are TGTGCCATTTCCGCAGGGACAAAAGCTAACTATGGCTACACCTTC.

The gene calls are TRBV28 and TRBJ1-4; 9 bases fit TRBD1. This CDR3 has 15 amino acids. Germline V gene lookup returns CDR1 MDHEN and CDR2 SYDVKM. V was clipped by 3 bases and J by 5 bases; unmatched bases: 4. Here the CDR3 reads CASSFVGQGNEKLFF. The CDR3, as DNA: TGTGCCAGCAGTTTCGTAGGACAGGGGAATGAAAAACTGTTTTTT.

Notes on this clone: At one end the junction does not follow the germline gene, possibly because of a read error. This chain links TRBV10-3 with TRBJ2-2, with a tentative D call TRBD2 (6 bases). Germline V CDR1 and CDR2: ENHRY, SYGVKD. This CDR3 region has 15 residues. The CDR3 protein is CAINEGTPGTGELFF. The CDR3, as DNA: TGTGCCATCAATGAGGGGACTCCGGGCACCGGGGAGCTGTTTTTT.

This chain joins TRBV5-4 and TRBJ1-2, with D possibly being TRBD1 (5 bases). This CDR3 comprises 14 residues. Trimming cost V 7 bases and J 8 bases, with 21 bases left between them. The germline V gene encodes CDR1 SGHNT and CDR2 YYREEE (reference sequence). CDR3: CASLNGGELEGYTF. CDR3 bases: TGTGCCAGCCTTAACGGGGGGGAGCTTGAGGGCTACACCTTC.

This clone was counted only a few times. The chain employs TRBV6-5 and TRBJ2-7; possibly TRBD1 for D (6 bases). The CDR3 runs to 15 residues. V shed 2 bases and J shed 3 bases, with 14 bases lying between them. Germline V gives CDR1 MNHEY, CDR2 SVGAGI. CDR3 amino acids: CASSYDGTPYYEQYF. CDR3 nucleotides: TGTGCCAGCAGTTACGACGGGACACCTTACTACGAGCAGTACTTC.

The chain has TRBV6-5 and TRBJ1-2; D is uncertain. V lost 6 bases and J 4 bases, leaving 15 bases between the germline ends. Germline V CDR1 and CDR2: MNHEY, SVGAGI. The CDR3 consists of 14 residues. The CDR3 reads CASSHRRGPYGYTF. CDR3 bases: TGTGCCAGCAGCCACCGGCGAGGGCCCTATGGCTACACCTTC.

The V and J genes are TRBV6-5 and TRBJ2-3; D gene ambiguous. The CDR3 consists of 11 residues. Deletions cut 6 bases from V and 3 bases from J, with 4 bases between. Germline V gene lookup returns CDR1 MNHEY and CDR2 SVGAGI. The CDR3 DNA reads TGTGCCAGCAGGGAGACAGATACGCAGTATTTT. It is translated as CASRETDTQYF.

There are a few counts of this clone. J is TRBJ2-7 and V is TRBV4-1; 11 nucleotides line up with TRBD1. This CDR3 region has 16 residues. V dropped 4 bases and J dropped 3; count of bases not matched to a gene: 8. Germline values: CDR1 MGHRA, CDR2 YSYEKL. For the CDR3, the DNA is TGCGCCAGCAGCCTCACTAGGGGACAGGGGGACTACGAGCAGTACTTC. Translation: CASSLTRGQGDYEQYF.

The chain recombines TRBV6-5 with TRBJ1-1, with D unclear. V was shortened by 0 bases and J by 7 bases, with 12 bases between the two germline ends. In germline, CDR1 is MNHEY, CDR2 SVGAGI. This CDR3 comprises 14 residues. The CDR3: CASSYSAGEDEAFF. The CDR3 region has the DNA TGTGCCAGCAGTTACTCGGCCGGGGAGGATGAAGCTTTCTTT.

This rearrangement joins TRBV11-2 to TRBJ1-5; the D is unclear. The germline V gene has CDR1 SGHAT and CDR2 FQNNGV. Trimming took 6 bases from V and 3 from J, leaving 12 bases between them. The CDR3 spans 14 residues. DNA of the CDR3: TGTGCCAGCAGGGGTAGGGAGACCAATCAGCCCCAGCATTTT. This sequence encodes CASRGRETNQPQHF.

The chain has TRBV27 and TRBJ2-2, with 8 bases lining up with TRBD2. Germline values: CDR1 MNHEY, CDR2 SMNVEV (reference sequence). With V trimmed by 8 bases and J by 4 bases, 18 bases remained unmatched. The CDR3 runs to 18 residues. The CDR3 here is CASSGGLASLAGTGELFF. CDR3 DNA sequence: TGTGCCAGCTCAGGAGGACTAGCATCCCTTGCGGGCACCGGGGAGCTGTTTTTT.

The chain carries TRBV7-9 and TRBJ2-1, with D maybe TRBD2 (6 bases). The CDR3 consists of 11 residues. V dropped 7 bases and J dropped 10 bases, with 11 bases sitting between them. Germline values: CDR1 SEHNR, CDR2 FQNEAQ (reference sequence). CDR3 protein: CASTNREEQFF. In nucleotides, the CDR3 is TGTGCCAGCACTAATCGGGAGGAGCAGTTCTTC.

The chain uses TRBV18 and TRBJ2-2; 9 nucleotides line up with TRBD2. Germline CDR1 and CDR2: KGHSH and LQKENI. This CDR3 region has 15 residues. Trimming removed 0 bases from V and 4 bases from J; junction bases left unmatched: 0. In DNA form, the CDR3 reads TGTGCCAGCTCACCACCTAGCGGGGGCACCGGGGAGCTGTTTTTT. Translated: CASSPPSGGTGELFF.

The chain joins TRBV7-2 to TRBJ1-5; D unclear. The germline CDR1 and CDR2 sequences are SGHTA and FQGNSA. This CDR3 has 15 amino acids. Trimming stripped 1 base from V and 5 bases from J, with 12 bases between. The CDR3 DNA is TGTGCCAGCAGCTTAGGTCAGGCAATCCATCAGCCCCAGCATTTT. Protein product: CASSLGQAIHQPQHF.

The genes are TRBV5-6 and TRBJ1-6; 8 bases are shared with TRBD1. From germline, CDR1 is SGHDT and CDR2 YYEEEE. The CDR3 spans 18 residues. The V segment lost 1 base and the J segment 6 bases; nucleotides outside the gene matches: 12. CDR3 coding DNA: TGTGCCAGCAGCTTGAACTTCAGAGAGACAGGGGTTAATTCACCCCTCCACTTT. Protein sequence: CASSLNFRETGVNSPLHF.

V and J are TRBV5-5 and TRBJ2-2; a possible D gene is TRBD2 (5 bases). The CDR3 totals 15 residues. The germline CDR1 and CDR2 sequences are SGHKS and YYEKEE (reference sequence). Trimming removed 1 base at V and 7 bases at J, with 14 bases between. CDR3 sequence: CASSLTSLGGGELFF. The CDR3 DNA sequence: TGTGCCAGCAGCTTGACTAGTTTAGGCGGCGGGGAGCTGTTTTTT. The full variable domain, rest sourced from reference TRBV5-5 and TRBJ2-2, is DAGVTQSPTHLIKTRGQQVTLRCSPISGHKSVSWYQQVLGQGPQFIFQYYEKEERGRGNFPDRFSARQFPNYSSELNVNALLLGDSALYLCASSLTSLGGGELFFGEGSRLTVL.

The CDR3 sequence is CASSLELNSPLHF. CDR3 coding DNA: TGTGCCAGCAGCTTAGAGCTGAATTCACCCCTCCACTTT. V usage is TRBV7-9 and J usage is TRBJ1-6; no firm D call. The CDR3 is 13 amino acids. The germline V gene has CDR1 SEHNR and CDR2 FQNEAQ (reference sequence). Trimming stripped 1 base from V and 7 bases from J, with 5 bases between.

The table lists this clone with a few counts. The genes are TRBV4-3 and TRBJ1-2, with unresolved D. Germline V gene lookup returns CDR1 LGHNA and CDR2 YSLEER. The CDR3 spans 15 residues. Trimming shortened V by 1 base and J by 8 bases, and 17 bases separated the two germline ends. CDR3 in DNA: TGCGCCAGCAGCCAAGCCCAAAGCCGGGTAGAGGGCTACACCTTC. It yields the protein CASSQAQSRVEGYTF.

CDR3 loop: CSGFPKSGGPYNEQFF. CDR3 DNA sequence: TGCAGCGGGTTCCCTAAGAGCGGGGGACCCTACAATGAGCAGTTCTTC. The chain combines TRBV29-1 with TRBJ2-1, with TRBD2 matching 8 bases. Germline trimming cut 7 bases from V and 2 bases from J; bases unmatched to any gene: 13. Germline assignment: CDR1 SQVTM and CDR2 ANQGSEA. The CDR3 totals 16 residues.

The CDR3 spells CASSPLAGTGGNGELFF. The CDR3 coding sequence is TGCGCCAGCAGCCCCCTCGCCGGGACAGGGGGTAACGGGGAGCTGTTTTTT. The chain couples TRBV4-1 to TRBJ2-2; 11 positions agree with TRBD1. V lost 4 bases and J lost 7; bases outside the gene matches: 11. Germline CDR1 is MGHRA and CDR2 is YSYEKL. The CDR3 is 17 amino acids.

The gene calls are TRBV27 and TRBJ1-2, with D perhaps TRBD1 (5 bases). CDR1 and CDR2 (germline): MNHEY, SMNVEV (reference sequence). CDR3 length equals 13 residues. V lost 8 bases, J lost 4 bases, and 14 bases lay in between. The CDR3: CASFGGEGYGYTF. The CDR3 DNA is TGTGCCAGCTTTGGGGGGGAGGGCTATGGCTACACCTTC.

The V gene is TRBV2, the J gene TRBJ2-7; D is possibly TRBD1 (6 bases). This CDR3 is 12 amino acids long. The V gene's germline CDR1 is SNHLY and CDR2 FYNNEI. The ends were cut back, 6 bases at V and 5 bases at J, with 11 bases in the middle. CDR3 coding DNA: TGTGCCAGCAGGAGACAGGTGGACGAGCAGTACGTC. This encodes CASRRQVDEQYV.

The V and J genes are TRBV7-3 and TRBJ1-1; D gene uncertain. Trimming stripped 2 bases from V and 3 bases from J, with 7 bases between. The CDR3 is 13 amino acids. The V gene's germline CDR1 is SGHTA and CDR2 FQGTGA. The CDR3 spells CASSLVRDTEAFF. The CDR3 DNA follows: TGTGCCAGCAGCTTAGTCCGGGACACTGAAGCTTTCTTT.

This sequence joins TRBV15 and TRBJ2-4; possibly TRBD2 for D (7 bases). The V end lost 1 base, the J end lost 9 bases, and 16 bases lay between the germline ends. The CDR3 extends over 15 amino acids. Germline lookup yields CDR1 LNHNV and CDR2 YYDKDF (reference sequence). CDR3 loop: CATSRVGGGVTIQYF. Written as DNA, the CDR3 is TGTGCCACCAGCAGAGTGGGAGGGGGGGTAACCATTCAGTACTTC.

The genes are TRBV11-3 and TRBJ2-3; TRBD2 might be the D (6 bases). Trimming left V 1 base short and J 5 bases short, with 19 bases between. The CDR3 consists of 17 residues. Germline assignment: CDR1 SGHNT and CDR2 YENEEA. The CDR3 sequence is CASSLGDRAREEDTQYF. CDR3 DNA: TGTGCCAGCAGCTTAGGAGATAGGGCCAGGGAGGAAGATACGCAGTATTTT.

The V gene is TRBV6-1, the J gene TRBJ2-1; the D gene is possibly TRBD1 (5 bases). Germline assignment: CDR1 MNHNS and CDR2 SASEGT. The CDR3 has 14 amino acids. Trimming cost V 2 bases and J 2 bases, with 7 bases left between them. The CDR3 spells CASSEQGTYNEQFF. The CDR3 region has the DNA TGTGCCAGCAGTGAACAGGGCACCTACAATGAGCAGTTCTTC.

This clone was counted only a few times. The V gene is TRBV7-6, the J gene TRBJ2-1, with D possibly TRBD2 on 7 matching bases. Germline loops: CDR1 SGHVS, CDR2 FNYEAQ. Deletions cut 1 base from V and 6 bases from J, with 13 bases between. The CDR3 consists of 15 residues. CDR3 amino acids: CASSLGGGAINEQFF. The CDR3 DNA reads TGTGCCAGCAGCTTAGGTGGGGGGGCGATCAATGAGCAGTTCTTC.